This is a list of T cell receptor beta chains from one sample in a study of T-cell memory formation after mild COVID-19. Each CDR3 protein gets one entry after TCRdb re-called the 5' RACE reads with MiXCR. The sample carries fewer than 400,000 distinct CDR3 sequences, approximately 15% recorded once. The sequenced sample consisted of PBMCs or a T cell subset sorted from them (not recorded which). These receptors came from a man aged 18 to 30 who had mild COVID-19 (a few samples of this study predate the infection). Cell type and time point are not known. The CDR3 runs from the conserved cysteine through the conserved F or W. The order of the fields is D gene, V gene, CDR3 length, clone size, J gene, CDR3 protein, CDR3 DNA. D genes are given only for firm matches. Not all rows give a size; the values are once, few, many and, for expanded clones, a class.

TRBD1	TRBV4-1	15	-	TRBJ2-7	CASSQRTGGTYEQYF	TGCGCCAGCAGCCAACGGACAGGGGGTACCTACGAGCAGTACTTC
-	TRBV12-3/TRBV12-4	13	many	TRBJ1-2	CASSLRRGYGYTF	TGTGCCAGCAGTTTGCGGAGGGGCTATGGCTACACCTTC
-	TRBV4-1	16	-	TRBJ1-6	CASSQGTGRFNSPLHF	TGCGCCAGCAGCCAAGGAACAGGACGCTTTAATTCACCCCTCCACTTT
-	TRBV7-6	19	many	TRBJ1-3	CASSPRQGSGSISGNTIYF	TGTGCCAGCAGCCCGCGCCAGGGCTCCGGTTCGATCTCTGGAAACACCATATATTTT
TRBD1	TRBV5-1	15	many	TRBJ2-7	CASSLEGQGGDEQYF	TGCGCCAGCAGCTTGGAAGGACAGGGGGGGGACGAGCAGTACTTC
TRBD2	TRBV6-2/TRBV6-3	14	-	TRBJ2-5	CASSSGGRAETQYF	TGTGCCAGCAGTTCGGGGGGGCGGGCAGAGACCCAGTACTTC
-	TRBV30	11	few	TRBJ2-1	CAWSEFYEQFF	TGTGCCTGGAGTGAATTTTATGAGCAGTTCTTC
-	TRBV6-2/TRBV6-3	13	-	TRBJ2-5	CASRFPGGETQYF	TGTGCCAGCAGATTCCCGGGGGGCGAGACCCAGTACTTC
-	TRBV7-2	16	few	TRBJ1-3	CASSGGGQSSGNTIYF	TGTGCCAGCAGCGGTGGGGGACAAAGCTCTGGAAACACCATATATTTT
-	TRBV7-2	16	-	TRBJ2-2	CASSLPWGMNTGELFF	TGTGCCAGCAGCCTCCCCTGGGGGATGAACACCGGGGAGCTGTTTTTT
-	TRBV28	15	-	TRBJ1-6	CASRTYRLGNSPLHF	TGTGCCAGCAGAACCTACAGGCTGGGGAATTCACCCCTCCACTTT
TRBD1	TRBV19	15	-	TRBJ2-5	CASSTRQGPEETQYF	TGTGCCAGTAGTACTCGACAGGGGCCGGAAGAGACCCAGTACTTC
TRBD1	TRBV7-2	14	few	TRBJ1-6	CASRPTGVESPLHF	TGTGCCAGCAGACCTACAGGGGTCGAATCACCCCTCCACTTT
-	TRBV7-9	15	-	TRBJ2-7	CASSLFGGDNYEQYF	TGTGCCAGCAGCTTATTTGGTGGGGACAACTACGAGCAGTACTTC
TRBD2	TRBV25-1	16	few	TRBJ2-3	CASGSPGLPSTDTQYF	TGTGCCAGCGGAAGCCCGGGACTACCAAGCACAGATACGCAGTATTTT
-	TRBV15	13	-	TRBJ2-2	CATGTLPPGELFF	TGTGCCACCGGAACACTTCCCCCCGGGGAGCTGTTTTTT
TRBD2	TRBV18	13	few	TRBJ2-1	CASSRGTGTEQFF	TGTGCCAGCTCGCGGGGGACTGGGACTGAGCAGTTCTTC
-	TRBV7-2	15	-	TRBJ2-3	CASSYRTVSTDTQYF	TGTGCCAGCAGCTACAGAACGGTGAGCACAGATACGCAGTATTTT
-	TRBV5-6	16	-	TRBJ1-5	CASSRYQGSEHQPQHF	TGTGCCAGCAGCCGATATCAGGGCAGCGAGCATCAGCCCCAGCATTTT
TRBD2	TRBV5-4	15	few	TRBJ2-5	CASSLGTSGGRTQYF	TGTGCCAGCAGCTTGGGGACTAGCGGGGGACGCACCCAGTACTTC
-	TRBV9	15	-	TRBJ2-3	CASSEERRVTDTQYF	TGTGCCAGCAGCGAGGAGAGAAGAGTCACAGATACGCAGTATTTT
-	TRBV4-2	18	few	TRBJ2-3	CASSLKSGGPPSTDTQYF	TGTGCCAGCAGCCTAAAATCGGGGGGCCCACCTAGCACAGATACGCAGTATTTT
TRBD1	TRBV7-2	16	few	TRBJ1-2	CASSLVGRTGNYGYTF	TGTGCCAGCAGCTTAGTAGGGAGGACAGGGAACTATGGCTACACCTTC
-	TRBV15	13	-	TRBJ2-5	CATSRAGPTTQYF	TGTGCCACCAGCAGAGCAGGACCTACTACCCAGTACTTC
-	TRBV20-1	12	-	TRBJ1-5	CSAPRGNQPQHF	TGCAGTGCCCCGCGCGGGAATCAGCCCCAGCATTTT
-	TRBV7-6	15	many	TRBJ2-5	CASSLVGTRGETQYF	TGTGCCAGCAGCCTAGTGGGCACCCGGGGAGAGACCCAGTACTTC
-	TRBV5-6	13	-	TRBJ1-2	CASSLDSFGGYTF	TGTGCCAGCAGCTTGGACAGCTTCGGGGGCTACACCTTC
TRBD2	TRBV3-1	17	-	TRBJ2-4	CASSQRTSGGAKNIQYF	TGTGCCAGCAGCCAACGGACTAGCGGTGGGGCCAAAAACATTCAGTACTTC
TRBD2	TRBV11-2	13	-	TRBJ2-4	CASSQGGRDIQYF	TGTGCCAGCAGCCAGGGCGGGAGGGACATTCAGTACTTC
TRBD1	TRBV20-1	14	few	TRBJ2-3	CSARVGQWADTQYF	TGCAGTGCTAGAGTGGGACAGTGGGCAGATACGCAGTATTTT
-	TRBV11-3	13	-	TRBJ2-5	CASSLNSVETQYF	TGTGCCAGCAGCTTAAATAGCGTGGAGACCCAGTACTTC
-	TRBV6-6	14	-	TRBJ1-2	CASSFGDGPYGYTF	TGTGCCAGCAGTTTTGGGGACGGCCCCTATGGCTACACCTTC
-	TRBV30	14	-	TRBJ1-2	CAWSVGGGARGYTF	TGTGCCTGGAGTGTAGGTGGCGGGGCTCGGGGCTACACCTTC
-	TRBV10-3	16	many	TRBJ2-6	CAISGTRDSGANVLTF	TGTGCCATCAGTGGGACCCGAGACTCTGGGGCCAACGTCCTGACTTTC
-	TRBV6-5	15	-	TRBJ2-5	CASSSTIRTAETQYF	TGTGCCAGCAGTTCCACGATCAGGACAGCAGAGACCCAGTACTTC
-	TRBV7-3	12	-	TRBJ2-3	CASSFYGDTQYF	TGTGCCAGCAGCTTTTATGGGGATACGCAGTATTTT
TRBD2	TRBV20-1	14	few	TRBJ2-1	CSASSRGVYNEQFF	TGCAGTGCTAGCTCGCGGGGGGTTTACAATGAGCAGTTCTTC
-	TRBV3-1	13	few	TRBJ2-2	CASSQSVTGELFF	TGTGCCAGCAGCCAATCGGTCACCGGGGAGCTGTTTTTT
-	TRBV28	15	once	TRBJ1-3	CASSYGGVLGNTIYF	TGTGCCAGCAGTTACGGCGGGGTATTAGGAAACACCATATATTTT
TRBD2	TRBV7-2	18	-	TRBJ2-3	CASSFSGGPAFGTDTQYF	TGTGCCAGCAGTTTTAGCGGGGGGCCCGCCTTCGGCACAGATACGCAGTATTTT
-	TRBV20-1	12	few	TRBJ2-7	CSASLGRGEQYF	TGCAGTGCTAGTTTGGGACGGGGCGAGCAGTACTTC
-	TRBV6-1	14	-	TRBJ2-7	CASRMEASGYEQYF	TGTGCCAGCAGAATGGAGGCTTCGGGGTACGAGCAGTACTTC
TRBD1	TRBV7-9	15	once	TRBJ2-7	CASTLSRGKTYEQYF	TGTGCCAGCACCCTAAGCAGGGGGAAAACCTACGAGCAGTACTTC
-	TRBV7-2	15	-	TRBJ1-5	CASSLVERSDQPQHF	TGTGCCAGCAGCTTAGTGGAACGGTCGGATCAGCCCCAGCATTTT
-	TRBV5-1	14	few	TRBJ2-3	CASRKVGAKDTQYF	TGCGCCAGCAGAAAGGTGGGGGCGAAAGATACGCAGTATTTT
-	TRBV10-3	16	few	TRBJ1-4	CAISTGQRGGGEKLFF	TGTGCCATCAGTACTGGACAGCGTGGGGGTGGTGAAAAACTGTTTTTT
-	TRBV12-3/TRBV12-4	14	many	TRBJ2-4	CASSLGSVKNIQYF	TGTGCCAGCAGTTTGGGTTCGGTCAAAAACATTCAGTACTTC
-	TRBV4-3	14	few	TRBJ2-1	CASSRVGVENEQFF	TGCGCCAGCAGCCGGGTGGGGGTAGAGAATGAGCAGTTCTTC
-	TRBV5-1	15	few	TRBJ1-2	CASSLRDAGNYGYTF	TGCGCCAGCAGCTTGAGGGACGCAGGAAACTATGGCTACACCTTC
TRBD2	TRBV5-1	15	few	TRBJ2-3	CASSPWTSFTDTQYF	TGCGCCAGCAGCCCTTGGACTAGTTTCACAGATACGCAGTATTTT
TRBD2	TRBV7-8	16	-	TRBJ2-5	CASRLRTSGDQETQYF	TGTGCCAGCAGGCTACGGACTAGCGGGGACCAAGAGACCCAGTACTTC
-	TRBV7-2	15	-	TRBJ1-4	CASSSGGMANEKLFF	TGTGCCAGCAGCTCCGGGGGGATGGCTAATGAAAAACTGTTTTTT
-	TRBV7-9	15	once	TRBJ2-3	CASTKGGVDTDTQYF	TGTGCCAGCACCAAAGGGGGGGTGGACACAGATACGCAGTATTTT